The subject of this entry is one TCR beta chain. It has no known antigen specificity. The record has no base qualities; no much larger clone is one base away. The record originates from a study of blood T cell repertoires in COVID-19 (dated by TCRdb to about 2020). Context from the whole study: The collaborator samples originated in the United States, Italy and Spain and spanned the acute and convalescent phases of COVID-19. The prospective study material was composed of cDNA or gDNA derived from T cells, B-cell-depleted T cells, or PBMCs. Where HLA class I and class II types were available, the types were taken from metadata supplied by the sample provider, not from assay-based typing. The repertoires were released in a freely available public database meant as a resource for research on the immune response to SARS-CoV-2. The dataset comprised deeply sampled blood TCRbeta repertoires from subjects exposed to, actively infected with, or recovered from COVID-19. The samples were drawn from two sources: the first 160 participants of the ongoing ImmuneRACE study, and 950 to 1,500 subjects contributed by 6 global collaborators. Sample metadata almost always included a de-identified subject ID, COVID-19 status, age in years and sex. The full study reports these points: The quantity of clinical and demographic metadata differed by source and by participant and was supplied without curation.

V is cut back by 3 bases and J by 5 bases, with 2 bases in the junction unmatched. According to the germline V gene (reference sequence), CDR1 reads MNHEY and CDR2 reads SMNVEV. The CDR3 contains 14 residues, cysteine and phenylalanine counted. This entry keeps only the CDR3 DNA: 42 bases, framed from base 1. The collaborating institutions used their own protocols to collect whole blood in K2EDTA tubes. For TCRbeta analysis, collaborators shipped samples as frozen whole blood, isolated PBMCs, or DNA extracted from either of those sample types. TCRbeta CDR3 regions were amplified from genomic DNA using the immunoSEQ Assay, a bias-controlled multiplex PCR. Per the source publication's procedure: Nucleated cell counts per sample were estimated from amplification of reference gene primers within the assay. Sequence reads were collapsed and filtered to measure the absolute abundance of every unique TCRbeta CDR3 rearrangement. Productive Simpson clonality was computed per sample as the square root of Simpson's diversity index over productive rearrangements. Here the immuneACCESS table is served through TCRdb, limited to in-frame sequences with V and J called. Missing clones are a known gap in these copies; in checked studies unresolved V genes cover under half, and the rest lacks a known reason. V, J and clone size derive from that table, while D and trimming were established from the DNA sequence. Counted in this sample were around 160,000 clones; more than 80% of them appeared once. 7% to 10% of the sample is taken by the ten largest.

The sequence links TRBV27 to TRBJ2-2, with TRBD1 matching 8 junction bases. This sequence was found in a human donor with acute or convalescent COVID-19. The donor label of this sample is uncertain. Sequenced material: peripheral blood. The DNA sequence is TGTGCCAGCAGTTTCAGGGGGCGGACCGGGGAGCTGTTTTTT. Translated, it gives CASSFRGRTGELFF.